This T cell receptor beta chain was identified during a study of Graves' ophthalmopathy and Graves' hyperthyroidism. Study summary: At the time of initial diagnosis and before any treatment, peripheral blood was collected.

A word on this clonotype: What it binds is not known.

CDR1 is MGHRA and CDR2 is YSYEKL in the germline V gene. This CDR3 comprises 16 residues. The V and J ends lost 4 bases and 2 bases respectively, with 17 bases between them. Findings and caveats of the study: Both a roughly 70% sensitivity and an approximately 76% specificity characterized the model's predictions of ophthalmopathy progression.

RNA transcripts yielded amplified TCR beta CDR3 regions. Following a first-round RT-PCR that used HTBI primers, a second-round multiplex PCR was carried out. TCRdb redid the calling of the multiplex PCR reads with MiXCR, one entry per CDR3 protein. The table records 650,000 to 900,000 distinct CDR3 sequences, 35% to 50% of them present only once. Moderately to severely active ophthalmopathy under 3 months, CAS at least 3, NOSPECS at least 4. Diagnosis was based on clinical symptoms, serum thyroxine, TRAb, thyroid ultrasound and orbital computed tomography. Sequencing used peripheral blood. This chain joins TRBV4-1 and TRBJ1-2; D may be TRBD1 (6 bases). This receptor was identified in an adult man with Graves' ophthalmopathy. The DNA for the CDR3 is TGCGCCAGCAGCCCATGGGACAATAGAAGGAACTATGGCTACACCTTC. This codes for CASSPWDNRRNYGYTF.